This TCR beta chain was recovered during a study of OX40 agonist ivuxolimab in advanced cancers. Study overall: In three patients, partial responses were observed, one with hepatocellular carcinoma and two with cutaneous melanoma. Study-level results: By week 6 at 0.1 to 3.0 mg/kg, blood CD4+ and CD8+ T cells had expanded clonally. In the expanded peripheral T cells, antigen specificity was never determined.

Remarks on this clone: The antigen is not known. Within the sample, other DNA sequences also encode this same CDR3.

Assay: immunoSEQ multiplex PCR; the TCRdb copy retains only in-frame clones and omits some. The sample shows fewer than 80,000 clones, around 83% of them seen only once. This CDR3 region has 14 residues. Germline V lookup: CDR1 MNHEY, CDR2 SVGAGI. The trim removed 6 bases at V and 4 bases at J, leaving 8 bases unmatched. This clonotype was obtained from an adult with an advanced solid tumor such as melanoma, head and neck, liver or kidney cancer. The chain combines TRBV6-5 with TRBJ1-2; 7 bases are shared with TRBD1. Specimen: CD4+ or CD8+ T cells sorted from blood, collected in a trial of the OX40 agonist ivuxolimab. CDR3 in DNA: TGTGCCAGCAGCCTAGGACAGGCGAGCTATGGCTACACCTTC. Its protein is CASSLGQASYGYTF.